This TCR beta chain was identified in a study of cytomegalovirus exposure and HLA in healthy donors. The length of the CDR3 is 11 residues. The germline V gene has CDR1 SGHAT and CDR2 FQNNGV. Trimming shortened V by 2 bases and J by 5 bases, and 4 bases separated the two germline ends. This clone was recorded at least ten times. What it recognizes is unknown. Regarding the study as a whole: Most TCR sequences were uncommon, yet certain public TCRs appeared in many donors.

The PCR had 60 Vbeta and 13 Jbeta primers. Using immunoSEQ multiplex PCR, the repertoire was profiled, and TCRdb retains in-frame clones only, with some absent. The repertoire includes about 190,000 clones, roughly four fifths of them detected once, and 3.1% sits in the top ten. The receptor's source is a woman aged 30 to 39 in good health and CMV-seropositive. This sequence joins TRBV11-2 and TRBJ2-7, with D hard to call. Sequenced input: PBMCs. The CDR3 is CASSLLHEQYF. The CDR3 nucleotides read TGTGCCAGCAGCTTACTTCACGAGCAGTACTTC.